This T cell receptor beta chain was captured in a study of blood T cells in healthy people across ages. Study conclusions and caveats: CMV status of donors was not determined, possibly confounding expanded clonotype changes. PBMCs left unsorted prevented a conclusive naive versus antigen-experienced comparison.

This clonotype was seen once. Its specificity is not known. Germline CDR1 SGHRS, CDR2 YFSETQ. This CDR3 comprises 15 residues. With V trimmed by 1 base and J by 5 bases, 3 bases remained unmatched. A J-beta primer mix and a sample-barcoded 5' primer were used in a second PCR of roughly 7 to 12 cycles. TCRdb used MiXCR to reprocess the 5' RACE reads, holding one entry per CDR3 protein. The repertoire includes 600,000 or so distinct CDR3 sequences, under 55% of them detected once, and around 23% sits in the top ten. The individuals who served as donors were healthy Caucasians living in Russia, aged roughly 6 to 90. Per sample, at least 5 micrograms of total RNA were extracted.

The receptor was isolated from a man aged 80 or over in good health. The sequencing input was blood. The chain is built from TRBV5-1 and TRBJ2-1; 10 nucleotides line up with TRBD1. The CDR3 sequence: CASSLWTGGNNEQFF. The DNA of the CDR3 is TGCGCCAGCAGCTTGTGGACAGGGGGGAACAATGAGCAGTTCTTC.